The rows below give T cell receptor beta chains drawn from one sample of a study of blood T cell repertoires in COVID-19. Assay: immunoSEQ multiplex PCR; the TCRdb copy retains only in-frame clones and omits some. Among 300,000 or so clones, 75% to 95% were seen once, and the ten largest hold roughly 1.1%. The sequenced sample was PBMCs or T cells enriched from blood (not recorded which). The receptors derive from a woman younger than 45 who had recovered from COVID-19. Both conserved end residues are part of each CDR3. The D gene is left open where the match is weak. Not every row has a clone size; where given, it reads once, few, many or a size class.

V gene	clone size	J gene	D gene	CDR3 protein	CDR3 DNA
TRBV19	NA	TRBJ1-2	TRBD1	CASSPTGQAGYGYTF	TGTGCCAGTAGCCCGACAGGACAGGCAGGCTATGGCTACACCTTC
TRBV11-2	NA	TRBJ1-3	TRBD1	CASRGQVFSGNTIYF	TGTGCCAGCAGGGGACAGGTCTTCTCTGGAAACACCATATATTTT
TRBV6-2/TRBV6-3	NA	TRBJ2-1	TRBD1	CASSLDPGQPYNEQFF	TGTGCCAGCAGCTTAGATCCGGGACAGCCCTACAATGAGCAGTTCTTC
TRBV30	NA	TRBJ1-4	NA	CAWSGQVFEKLFF	TGTGCCTGGAGTGGACAGGTTTTTGAAAAACTGTTTTTT
TRBV27	NA	TRBJ2-3	NA	CASSTSLAAQDTQYF	TGTGCCAGCAGTACATCCCTAGCAGCACAGGATACGCAGTATTTT
TRBV3-1/TRBV3-2	NA	TRBJ2-3	TRBD2	CASSQDAGAGRSDTQYF	TGTGCCAGCAGCCAAGATGCGGGAGCGGGGAGGTCAGATACGCAGTATTTT
TRBV13	once	TRBJ2-1	NA	CASSLVDSLALEQFF	TGTGCCAGCAGCTTAGTAGACTCCCTCGCTCTTGAGCAGTTCTTC
TRBV29-1	NA	TRBJ1-3	NA	CSVEDGQGSGNTIYF	TGCAGCGTTGAAGATGGGCAGGGCTCGGGAAACACCATATATTTT
TRBV7-9	few	TRBJ2-3	TRBD2	CASSAPASGRALDTQYF	TGTGCCAGCAGCGCCCCCGCTAGCGGGAGGGCCTTAGATACGCAGTATTTT
TRBV12-3/TRBV12-4	once	TRBJ1-4	NA	CASTERGEKLFF	TGTGCCAGCACCGAAAGGGGAGAAAAACTGTTTTTT
TRBV19	NA	TRBJ2-2	TRBD2	CASSIDRSGTSGRGTGELFF	TGTGCCAGTAGTATAGATCGCTCTGGGACTAGCGGGAGAGGAACCGGGGAGCTGTTTTTT
TRBV18	NA	TRBJ2-1	TRBD2	CASSPPVAGGDNEQFF	TGTGCCAGCTCACCACCGGTTGCGGGAGGAGACAATGAGCAGTTCTTC
TRBV4-1	NA	TRBJ1-2	TRBD1	CASSHATRGAGTGAEYGYTF	TGCGCCAGCAGCCACGCGACCAGGGGAGCTGGGACAGGGGCTGAATATGGCTACACCTTC
TRBV28	NA	TRBJ1-1	NA	CASSLSAGRTEAFF	TGTGCCAGCAGTTTATCAGCTGGGAGGACTGAAGCTTTCTTT
TRBV5-4	NA	TRBJ2-2	TRBD1	CASSLQGANTGELFF	TGTGCCAGCAGCTTGCAGGGGGCGAACACCGGGGAGCTGTTTTTT
TRBV7-9	NA	TRBJ1-5	TRBD1	CASRQGNQPQHF	TGTGCCAGCCGACAGGGGAATCAGCCCCAGCATTTT
TRBV30	NA	TRBJ2-1	NA	CAWSVLLRSEQFF	TGTGCCTGGAGTGTCCTACTTCGATCCGAGCAGTTCTTC
TRBV6-2/TRBV6-3	NA	TRBJ1-3	NA	CASSYAGTGNTIYF	TGTGCCAGCAGTTACGCCGGGACTGGAAACACCATATATTTT
TRBV10-2	NA	TRBJ2-1	NA	CASSEQVSSYNEQFF	TGCGCCAGCAGTGAGCAGGTGAGCTCCTACAATGAGCAGTTCTTC
TRBV7-9	NA	TRBJ2-5	TRBD2	CASSGLAGRLETQYF	TGTGCCAGCAGTGGACTAGCGGGAAGATTAGAGACCCAGTACTTC
TRBV5-1	NA	TRBJ2-3	TRBD2	CASSLDRAGGGTDTQYF	TGCGCCAGCAGCTTGGACCGGGCGGGAGGTGGCACAGATACGCAGTATTTT
TRBV7-9	NA	TRBJ2-3	NA	CASSPVATGILSSTDTQYF	TGTGCCAGCAGCCCGGTAGCTACAGGGATATTATCTAGCACAGATACGCAGTATTTT
TRBV19	NA	TRBJ1-1	TRBD1	CASSRQGSMNTEAFF	TGTGCCAGTAGTAGACAGGGATCCATGAACACTGAAGCTTTCTTT
TRBV29-1	NA	TRBJ2-1	TRBD2	CSVEPAGGPRNEQFF	TGCAGCGTTGAACCAGCGGGAGGCCCCCGCAATGAGCAGTTCTTC
TRBV5-1	NA	TRBJ2-5	NA	CASSLALAEQETQYF	TGCGCCAGCAGCTTGGCCTTAGCGGAGCAAGAGACCCAGTACTTC
TRBV5-1	NA	TRBJ1-5	NA	CASSPDSSNQPQHF	TGCGCCAGCAGCCCCGACAGTAGCAATCAGCCCCAGCATTTT
TRBV28	NA	TRBJ2-7	TRBD1	CASSPILPGTGGTYEQYF	TGTGCCAGCAGTCCTATATTGCCTGGGACAGGGGGGACCTACGAGCAGTACTTC
TRBV24-1	NA	TRBJ1-5	NA	CATSDIGQGPNQPQHF	TGTGCCACCAGTGACATAGGGCAGGGGCCAAATCAGCCCCAGCATTTT
TRBV19	once	TRBJ2-1	TRBD2	CASSMVGTSSPSRRYNEQFF	TGTGCCAGTAGTATGGTCGGGACTAGCTCCCCCAGCCGCCGGTACAATGAGCAGTTCTTC
TRBV18	once	TRBJ2-2	NA	CASSQDINTGELFF	TGTGCCAGCTCACAAGACATTAACACCGGGGAGCTGTTTTTT
TRBV18	NA	TRBJ2-7	TRBD1	CASSPNTGGAVPYEQYF	TGTGCCAGCTCACCAAATACAGGGGGCGCGGTTCCTTACGAGCAGTACTTC
TRBV6-4	NA	TRBJ2-5	NA	CASKDTQETQYF	TGTGCCAGCAAGGACACTCAAGAGACCCAGTACTTC
TRBV5-4	NA	TRBJ2-1	NA	CASSLGGSSSYNEQFF	TGTGCCAGCAGCTTGGGAGGATCTTCGTCCTACAATGAGCAGTTCTTC
TRBV28	NA	TRBJ2-2	NA	CASSSAGAGTGELFF	TGTGCCAGCAGTTCTGCGGGGGCTGGAACCGGGGAGCTGTTTTTT
TRBV28	NA	TRBJ2-1	NA	CASITGSYNEQFF	TGTGCCAGCATTACAGGGTCCTACAATGAGCAGTTCTTC
TRBV5-5	NA	TRBJ2-1	TRBD2	CASSLRLAGEGNEQFF	TGTGCCAGCAGCTTGAGACTAGCGGGAGAAGGCAATGAGCAGTTCTTC
TRBV4-3	once	TRBJ1-4	NA	CASSQSARGGREKLFF	TGCGCCAGCAGCCAGTCGGCACGGGGGGGCCGGGAAAAACTGTTTTTT
TRBV9	once	TRBJ1-6	TRBD1	CASSVEGDSNSPLHF	TGTGCCAGCAGCGTAGAGGGGGACAGTAATTCACCCCTCCACTTT
TRBV5-5	NA	TRBJ1-5	NA	CASSLALSVGNQPQHF	TGTGCCAGCAGCTTGGCCCTCTCGGTGGGCAATCAGCCCCAGCATTTT
TRBV7-9	few	TRBJ1-3	NA	CASSLNTVSGNTIYF	TGTGCCAGCAGCTTAAATACGGTCTCTGGAAACACCATATATTTT
TRBV29-1	NA	TRBJ2-7	TRBD1	CSTRDSLYEQYF	TGCAGCACCCGGGACAGCTTATACGAGCAGTACTTC
TRBV4-1	NA	TRBJ2-3	TRBD2	CASSQGFSASGGNTDTQYF	TGCGCCAGCAGCCAAGGGTTCTCGGCTAGCGGGGGGAACACAGATACGCAGTATTTT
TRBV18	once	TRBJ2-7	NA	CASSPTGYEQYF	TGTGCCAGCTCACCTACAGGCTACGAGCAGTACTTC
TRBV29-1	NA	TRBJ2-3	TRBD2	CSIAGGTDTQYF	TGCAGCATAGCGGGAGGGACAGATACGCAGTATTTT
TRBV6-2/TRBV6-3	few	TRBJ2-7	NA	CASSHDSSLLSYEQYF	TGTGCCAGCAGCCACGACTCGAGCCTCCTCTCCTACGAGCAGTACTTC
TRBV11-2	once	TRBJ2-3	TRBD2	CASSLDLGGRDGDTQYF	TGTGCCAGCAGCTTAGATCTTGGCGGGAGGGACGGAGATACGCAGTATTTT
TRBV9	NA	TRBJ1-4	NA	CASSTSLKFDEKLFF	TGTGCCAGCAGCACATCCCTGAAATTCGATGAAAAACTGTTTTTT
TRBV7-8	NA	TRBJ2-3	NA	CASSLAGAEGRDTQYF	TGTGCCAGCAGCTTAGCCGGGGCGGAGGGGAGAGATACGCAGTATTTT
TRBV2	once	TRBJ2-5	NA	CASSEAPRQETQYF	TGTGCCAGCAGTGAAGCCCCACGGCAAGAGACCCAGTACTTC
TRBV19	NA	TRBJ2-1	NA	CASSISRVRNEQFF	TGTGCCAGTAGTATATCCAGGGTTCGCAATGAGCAGTTCTTC
TRBV24-1	NA	TRBJ2-2	NA	CATSDPGVQTGGELFF	TGTGCCACCAGTGACCCAGGGGTCCAGACGGGCGGGGAGCTGTTTTTT
TRBV24-1	NA	TRBJ2-2	TRBD2	CATSDPSGRPGELFF	TGTGCCACCAGTGATCCTAGCGGAAGGCCCGGGGAGCTGTTTTTT
TRBV9	NA	TRBJ2-3	TRBD2	CASSPGTSGSTDTQYF	TGTGCCAGCAGCCCCGGGACTAGCGGGAGCACAGATACGCAGTATTTT
TRBV4-3	NA	TRBJ2-7	TRBD2	CASSQDPAGGVYEQYF	TGCGCCAGCAGCCAAGATCCAGCGGGAGGGGTCTACGAGCAGTACTTC